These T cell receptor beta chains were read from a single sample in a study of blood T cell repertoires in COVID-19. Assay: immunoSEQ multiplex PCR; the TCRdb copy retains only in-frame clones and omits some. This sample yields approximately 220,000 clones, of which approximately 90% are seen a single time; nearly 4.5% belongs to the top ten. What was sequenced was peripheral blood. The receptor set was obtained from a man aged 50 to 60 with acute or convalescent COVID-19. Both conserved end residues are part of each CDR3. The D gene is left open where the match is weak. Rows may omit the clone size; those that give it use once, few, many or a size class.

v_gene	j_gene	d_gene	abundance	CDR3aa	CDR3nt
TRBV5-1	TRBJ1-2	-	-	CASRADSNYGYTF	TGCGCCAGCAGGGCAGACTCTAACTATGGCTACACCTTC
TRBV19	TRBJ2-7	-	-	CASRPNRDSSSYEQYF	TGTGCCAGTAGACCAAACCGGGACTCCAGCTCCTACGAGCAGTACTTC
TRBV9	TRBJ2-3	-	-	CASSVVGGITDTQYF	TGTGCCAGCAGCGTAGTGGGGGGTATAACAGATACGCAGTATTTT
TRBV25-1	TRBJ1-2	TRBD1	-	CASSETGEGYGYTF	TGTGCCAGCAGTGAGACAGGGGAAGGTTATGGCTACACCTTC
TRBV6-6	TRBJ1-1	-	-	CASSYSGTNTEAFF	TGTGCCAGCAGTTACTCGGGCACGAACACTGAAGCTTTCTTT
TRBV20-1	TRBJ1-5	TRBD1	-	CSASQGAGQPQHF	TGCAGTGCTAGTCAGGGGGCTGGTCAGCCCCAGCATTTT
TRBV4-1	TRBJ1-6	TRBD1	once	CASSQERISVQGNSPLHF	TGCGCCAGCAGCCAAGAAAGGATCTCCGTACAGGGGAATTCACCCCTCCACTTT
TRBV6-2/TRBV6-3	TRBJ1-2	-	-	CASSYSPGRPSGYGYTF	TGTGCCAGCAGTTACTCCCCCGGTCGACCCAGCGGCTATGGCTACACCTTC
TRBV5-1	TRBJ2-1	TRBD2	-	CASSLRGGPNNEQFF	TGCGCCAGCAGCTTGCGGGGGGGACCTAACAATGAGCAGTTCTTC
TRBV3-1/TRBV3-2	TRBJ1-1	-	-	CASSQDTPMNTEAFF	TGTGCCAGCAGCCAAGATACCCCTATGAACACTGAAGCTTTCTTT
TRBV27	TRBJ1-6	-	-	CASSSPAGGSFSPLHF	TGTGCCAGCAGTTCCCCGGCAGGAGGAAGTTTCTCACCCCTCCACTTT
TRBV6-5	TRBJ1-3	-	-	CASSSSGTGNTIYF	TGTGCCAGCAGTTCCTCCGGGACTGGAAACACCATATATTTT
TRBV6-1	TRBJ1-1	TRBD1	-	CASSEGPGGSMNEAFF	TGTGCCAGCAGTGAAGGGCCAGGGGGTTCGATGAATGAAGCTTTCTTT
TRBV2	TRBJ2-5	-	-	CASSEGRGPETQYF	TGTGCCAGCAGCGAAGGGCGGGGGCCCGAGACCCAGTACTTC
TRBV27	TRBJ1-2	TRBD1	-	CASSSQGAPRGYTF	TGTGCCAGCAGTTCACAGGGGGCCCCGCGGGGCTACACCTTC
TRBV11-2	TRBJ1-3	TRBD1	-	CASSLIGTGPGNTIYF	TGTGCCAGCAGCTTAATCGGGACAGGGCCTGGAAACACCATATATTTT
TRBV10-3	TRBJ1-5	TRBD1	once	CAIRAGTGGNQPQHF	TGTGCCATCAGAGCCGGGACAGGGGGCAATCAGCCCCAGCATTTT
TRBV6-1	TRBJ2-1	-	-	CASSDVWEGGNEQFF	TGTGCCAGCAGTGATGTGTGGGAAGGGGGCAATGAGCAGTTCTTC
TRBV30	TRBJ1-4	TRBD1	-	CAWSVNQGVNEKLFF	TGTGCCTGGAGTGTAAACCAGGGGGTTAATGAAAAACTGTTTTTT
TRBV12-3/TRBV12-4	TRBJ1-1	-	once	CASRSPNTEAFF	TGTGCCAGCAGGAGCCCAAACACTGAAGCTTTCTTT
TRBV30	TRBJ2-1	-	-	CAWSAVNEQFF	TGTGCCTGGAGTGCTGTTAATGAGCAGTTCTTC
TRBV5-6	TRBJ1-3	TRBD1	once	CASSSGTGGPGNTIYF	TGTGCCAGCAGCTCCGGGACAGGGGGTCCTGGAAACACCATATATTTT
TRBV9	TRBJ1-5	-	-	CASSANSNQPQHF	TGTGCCAGCAGCGCCAATAGCAATCAGCCCCAGCATTTT
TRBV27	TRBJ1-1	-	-	CASSLTENTEAFF	TGTGCCAGCAGTCTAACAGAGAACACTGAAGCTTTCTTT
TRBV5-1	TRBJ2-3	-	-	CASSRTTGEDTQYF	TGCGCCAGCAGCCGAACGACGGGAGAAGATACGCAGTATTTT
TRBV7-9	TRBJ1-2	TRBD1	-	CASSPGQGNGYTF	TGTGCCAGCAGCCCCGGACAGGGTAATGGCTACACCTTC
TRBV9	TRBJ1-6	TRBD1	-	CASSVGTGTGNSPLHF	TGTGCCAGCAGCGTGGGGACAGGGACTGGTAATTCACCCCTCCACTTT
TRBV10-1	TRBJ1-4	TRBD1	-	CASSRGQNNEKLFF	TGCGCCAGCAGTCGGGGACAGAATAATGAAAAACTGTTTTTT
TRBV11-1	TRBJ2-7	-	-	CASSFLSESSYEQYF	TGTGCCAGCAGCTTTTTGTCGGAGAGCTCCTACGAGCAGTACTTC
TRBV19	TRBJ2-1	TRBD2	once	CAGFRTSGGFQQFF	TGTGCCGGATTTAGGACTAGCGGGGGTTTTCAGCAGTTCTTC
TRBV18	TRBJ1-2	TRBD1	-	CASSDSGQANYGYTF	TGTGCCAGCTCAGACTCGGGACAGGCCAACTATGGCTACACCTTC
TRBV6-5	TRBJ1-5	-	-	CASGGLNNQPQHF	TGTGCCAGCGGGGGACTGAACAATCAGCCCCAGCATTTT
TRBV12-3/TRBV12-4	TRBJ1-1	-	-	CASSPGKAAFF	TGTGCCAGCAGCCCAGGGAAAGCGGCTTTCTTT
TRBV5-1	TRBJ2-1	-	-	CASSGKTSDNEQFF	TGCGCCAGCAGCGGGAAAACTAGTGACAATGAGCAGTTCTTC
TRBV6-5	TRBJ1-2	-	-	CASKQGSYGYTF	TGTGCCAGCAAACAGGGTAGCTATGGCTACACCTTC
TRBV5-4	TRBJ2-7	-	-	CASSDPGTALYEQYF	TGTGCCAGCAGCGATCCCGGGACTGCCCTTTACGAGCAGTACTTC
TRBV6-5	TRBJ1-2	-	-	CASSPWDTGGGYTF	TGTGCCAGCAGTCCTTGGGACACCGGTGGTGGCTACACCTTC
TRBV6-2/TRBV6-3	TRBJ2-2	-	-	CASSYPSTGFDTGELFF	TGTGCCAGCAGTTACCCATCGACAGGATTTGACACCGGGGAGCTGTTTTTT
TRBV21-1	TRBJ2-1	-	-	CASSSPSLHRGSSYNEQFF	TGTGCCAGCAGCTCCCCGAGCCTACATCGGGGGAGCTCCTACAATGAGCAGTTCTTC
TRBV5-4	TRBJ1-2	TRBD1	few	CASSLADRVYGYTF	TGTGCCAGCAGCTTGGCCGACAGGGTTTATGGCTACACCTTC
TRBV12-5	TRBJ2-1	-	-	CASGLLQVYNEQFF	TGTGCTAGTGGTTTGCTGCAGGTTTACAATGAGCAGTTCTTC
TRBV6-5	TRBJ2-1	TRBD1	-	CASSSWTGAYNEQFF	TGTGCCAGCAGTTCCTGGACAGGGGCCTACAATGAGCAGTTCTTC
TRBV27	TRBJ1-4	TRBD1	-	CASSPGTVFTTNEKLFF	TGTGCCAGCAGCCCCGGGACAGTTTTTACAACTAATGAAAAACTGTTTTTT
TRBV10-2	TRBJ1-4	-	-	CASSDSGGGRFGEKLFF	TGCGCCAGCAGTGATTCGGGGGGGGGCCGGTTCGGTGAAAAACTGTTTTTT
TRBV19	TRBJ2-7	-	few	CASRPTGKDEQYF	TGTGCCAGTAGACCTACAGGGAAGGACGAGCAGTACTTC
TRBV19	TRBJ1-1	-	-	CASTSTLGAMAFF	TGTGCCAGTACCTCCACCCTAGGGGCGATGGCTTTCTTT
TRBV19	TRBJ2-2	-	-	CASSSTANTGELFF	TGTGCCAGTAGTTCGACAGCGAACACCGGGGAGCTGTTTTTT
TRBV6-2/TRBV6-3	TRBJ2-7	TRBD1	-	CASSYSGTGAPTEQYF	TGTGCCAGCAGTTACTCTGGGACAGGGGCGCCGACCGAGCAGTACTTC
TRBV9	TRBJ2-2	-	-	CASSPRAANTGELFF	TGTGCCAGCAGCCCGCGAGCCGCGAACACCGGGGAGCTGTTTTTT
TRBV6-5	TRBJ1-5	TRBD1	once	CASRTGTGGDQPQHF	TGTGCCAGCAGGACCGGGACAGGGGGCGATCAGCCCCAGCATTTT
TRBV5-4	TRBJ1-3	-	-	CASSPGGGVPSGNTIYF	TGTGCCAGCAGCCCCGGAGGAGGGGTCCCCTCTGGAAACACCATATATTTT
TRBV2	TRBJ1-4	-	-	CASSGRWEGEKLFF	TGTGCCAGCAGTGGCCGATGGGAGGGTGAAAAACTGTTTTTT
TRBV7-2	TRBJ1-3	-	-	CASSHPGEGSGNTIYF	TGTGCCAGCAGCCACCCTGGGGAGGGGAGCGGAAACACCATATATTTT
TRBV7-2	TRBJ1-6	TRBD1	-	CASSPTGGIGSPLHF	TGTGCCAGCAGCCCGACAGGGGGCATAGGGTCACCCCTCCACTTT
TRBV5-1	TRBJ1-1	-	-	CASSGAGETEAFF	TGCGCCAGCAGCGGCGCAGGGGAAACTGAAGCTTTCTTT